This TCR beta chain is from a study of PD-1 blockade in classical Hodgkin lymphoma. Study-level background: Every 2 weeks, patients got 3 mg/kg intravenous nivolumab. Study outcomes and limitations: CD4+ TCR diversity, unlike CD8+, rose significantly by C4D1.

Time point denoted: cycle 4 day 1 (C4D1), after five to seven weeks of nivolumab. The patients all showed relapse after autologous stem cell transplantation, while their brentuximab vedotin exposure varied. Notes on this clone: Its antigen remains unidentified.

The V end lost 5 bases, the J end lost 7 bases, and 11 bases lay between the germline ends. The length of the CDR3 is 11 residues. The V gene's germline CDR1 is SQVTM and CDR2 ANQGSEA. Sequenced by immunoSEQ multiplex PCR; TCRdb stores in-frame clones only, minus some. Of approximately 20,000 clones in the sample, around three quarters were seen once. The chain combines TRBV29-1 with TRBJ1-1, with TRBD1 as a possible D gene (5 bases). Sequenced here: peripheral blood mononuclear cells (PBMCs), sampled before the fourth cycle of nivolumab. This clonotype was obtained from a human donor with classical Hodgkin lymphoma. In DNA, the CDR3 is TGCAGCGTTTACGGGGGAAGTGAAGCTTTCTTT. Its protein product is CSVYGGSEAFF. Variable domain in full (rest from reference TRBV29-1 and TRBJ1-1): SAVISQKPSRDICQRGTSLTIQCQVDSQVTMMFWYRQQPGQSLTLIATANQGSEATYESGFVIDKFPISRPNLTFSTLTVSNMSPEDSSIYLCSVYGGSEAFFGQGTRLTVV.